These T cell receptor beta chains were read from a single sample in a study of human T cells and chemical hapten exposure. Each CDR3 protein gets one entry after TCRdb re-called the RACE reads with MiXCR. The profile shows some 93,000 distinct CDR3 sequences, approximately 8.2% of them singletons. The sample consisted of whole blood. The receptors here all came from a female donor in good health. Some clones in this sample may be carry-over from other donors' samples. CDR3s include the opening cysteine and the closing phenylalanine or tryptophan. D genes are given only for firm matches. Some rows have no size entry. The others give once, few or many, or a class for an expanded clone.

clone_size	j_call	d_call	v_call	cdr3_aa	cdr3_nt
few	TRBJ2-1	TRBD1	TRBV6-2/TRBV6-3	CASSAGTGGGNEQFF	TGTGCCAGCAGTGCTGGGACAGGGGGGGGTAATGAGCAGTTCTTC
many	TRBJ1-3	-	TRBV5-1	CASSSTGSGNTIYF	TGCGCCAGCAGTTCTACAGGGTCTGGAAACACCATATATTTT
few	TRBJ2-1	-	TRBV29-1	CSVEDLTGYEQFF	TGCAGCGTTGAAGATCTAACGGGGTATGAGCAGTTCTTC
many	TRBJ2-2	-	TRBV6-4	CASSDSAGGDTGELFF	TGTGCCAGCAGTGACTCGGCTGGGGGCGACACCGGGGAGCTGTTTTTT
many	TRBJ2-7	-	TRBV10-3	CAISSQGYEQYF	TGTGCCATCAGTTCACAGGGATACGAGCAGTACTTC
few	TRBJ2-1	TRBD1	TRBV5-1	CASSLVGQEQFF	TGCGCCAGCAGCTTGGTGGGACAGGAGCAGTTCTTC
-	TRBJ1-1	-	TRBV12-3/TRBV12-4	CASSLVGLHPRGDTEAFF	TGTGCCAGCAGTTTAGTAGGATTACATCCCCGAGGGGACACTGAAGCTTTCTTT
many	TRBJ2-1	-	TRBV7-2	CASSLVLGEQFF	TGTGCCAGCAGCTTAGTGTTGGGTGAGCAGTTCTTC
-	TRBJ2-5	-	TRBV5-1	CASSLAGLQETQYF	TGCGCCAGCAGCTTAGCAGGCCTCCAAGAGACCCAGTACTTC
few	TRBJ2-1	TRBD2	TRBV29-1	CSSETSGRRNEQFF	TGCAGCTCCGAGACTAGCGGGAGAAGGAATGAGCAGTTCTTC
few	TRBJ2-7	-	TRBV19	CASRSGRNEHEQYF	TGTGCCAGCAGATCAGGGAGGAATGAGCACGAGCAGTACTTC
many	TRBJ2-5	TRBD2	TRBV6-6	CASSLAGETQYF	TGTGCCAGCAGCTTAGCGGGAGAGACCCAGTACTTC
many	TRBJ1-6	TRBD1	TRBV27	CASSSRTGRAYNSPLHF	TGTGCCAGCAGTTCCCGGACAGGGAGGGCCTATAATTCACCCCTCCACTTT
few	TRBJ1-2	TRBD1	TRBV6-1	CASSPRTGGNYGYTF	TGTGCCAGCAGTCCCCGGACAGGGGGCAACTATGGCTACACCTTC
-	TRBJ1-3	-	TRBV12-3/TRBV12-4	CASSRGGVGNTIYF	TGTGCCAGCAGTCGCGGGGGTGTTGGAAACACCATATATTTT
many	TRBJ1-6	-	TRBV6-6	CASTLQRWAHSPLHF	TGTGCCAGCACCCTGCAACGGTGGGCCCATTCACCCCTCCACTTT
-	TRBJ2-3	-	TRBV6-1	CASNLATTDTQYF	TGTGCCAGCAACCTAGCGACCACAGATACGCAGTATTTT